The next 5 T cell receptor beta chains were all read from a single sample in a study of shared clonotypes between healthy human individuals. Profiling relied on immunoSEQ multiplex PCR, and the TCRdb table lists in-frame clones only, not all of them. The sample includes fewer than 1.8 million clones, 98% seen only once; the top ten take approximately 0.38%. Input material: naive CD4+ T cells sorted from blood. Subset specified: CD45RA+ positively selected. Receptors were obtained from a man aged 30 to 39 in good health.

The chain joins TRBV11-2 to TRBJ2-7; 12 positions agree with TRBD2. The V segment lost 5 bases and the J segment 7 bases; nucleotides outside the gene matches: 9. The CDR3 sequence is 15 residues long. The germline V gene encodes CDR1 SGHAT and CDR2 FQNNGV. The CDR3, as DNA: TGTGCCAGCAGCCCGACGACTAGCGGGAGTCGTGAGCAGTACTTC. It encodes CASSPTTSGSREQYF.

V and J are TRBV28 and TRBJ2-1; TRBD2 agrees at 12 bases. CDR3 size: 16 residues. The V and J ends lost 5 bases and 4 bases, in that order; junction bases with no gene match: 6. CDR1 is MDHEN, CDR2 SYDVKM, per germline. CDR3 nucleotides: TGTGCCAGCAGTGGGGCCGGGACTAGCGGGTACAATGAGCAGTTCTTC. As protein: CASSGAGTSGYNEQFF.

The chain has TRBV29-1 and TRBJ2-7; 9 positions match TRBD1. CDR3 length: 15 amino acids. CDR1 SQVTM and CDR2 ANQGSEA come from the germline V gene. V was pared by 1 base and J by 2 bases, with 6 bases of the junction left unmatched. The DNA of the CDR3 is TGCAGCGTTGAAGTTGGACAGGGGCAAACCTACGAGCAGTACTTC. Translating it yields CSVEVGQGQTYEQYF.

This clone is a singleton in its sample. This chain joins TRBV6-5 and TRBJ1-2; the D gene is possibly TRBD1 (6 bases). V was trimmed by 9 bases and J by 2 bases, leaving 10 bases between them. Per the germline V gene, CDR1 is MNHEY and CDR2 is SVGAGI. CDR3 length: 12 residues. The CDR3 here is CASRQENYGYTF. CDR3 DNA sequence: TGTGCCAGTAGACAGGAAAACTATGGCTACACCTTC.

The rearrangement links TRBV4-1 to TRBJ2-1, with D unclear. Trimming removed 2 bases at V and 0 bases at J, with 11 bases between. CDR1 and CDR2 from the germline V gene are MGHRA and YSYEKL. CDR3 size: 16 residues. In DNA form, the CDR3 reads TGCGCCAGCAGCCAACCCGCCCGTAGCTCCTACAATGAGCAGTTCTTC. Translated, it gives CASSQPARSSYNEQFF.